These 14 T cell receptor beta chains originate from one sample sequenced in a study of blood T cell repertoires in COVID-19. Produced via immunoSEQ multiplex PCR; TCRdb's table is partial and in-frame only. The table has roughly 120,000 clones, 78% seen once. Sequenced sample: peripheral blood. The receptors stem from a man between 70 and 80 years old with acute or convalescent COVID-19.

CDR3 DNA sequence: TGTGCCAGCAGCTTAGAACAGGGGAATCAGCCCCAGCATTTT. Protein: CASSLEQGNQPQHF. V and J are TRBV7-2 and TRBJ1-5; TRBD1 matches at 7 bases. The J segment lost 4 bases and the V segment lost 1 base, leaving 1 base of the junction unmatched. In germline, CDR1 is SGHTA, CDR2 FQGNSA. The CDR3 runs to 14 residues.

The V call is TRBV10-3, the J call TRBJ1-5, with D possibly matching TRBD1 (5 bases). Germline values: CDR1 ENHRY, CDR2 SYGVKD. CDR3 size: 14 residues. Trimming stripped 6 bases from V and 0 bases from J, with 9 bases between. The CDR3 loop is CAIRPDSSNQPQHF. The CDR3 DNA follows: TGTGCCATCAGGCCCGACAGTAGCAATCAGCCCCAGCATTTT.

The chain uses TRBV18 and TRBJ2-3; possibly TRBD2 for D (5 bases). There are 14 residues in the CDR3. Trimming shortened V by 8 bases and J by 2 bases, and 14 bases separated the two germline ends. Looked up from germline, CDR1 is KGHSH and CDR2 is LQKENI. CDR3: CASATLANTDTQYF. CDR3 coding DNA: TGTGCCAGCGCAACCCTAGCCAACACAGATACGCAGTATTTT.

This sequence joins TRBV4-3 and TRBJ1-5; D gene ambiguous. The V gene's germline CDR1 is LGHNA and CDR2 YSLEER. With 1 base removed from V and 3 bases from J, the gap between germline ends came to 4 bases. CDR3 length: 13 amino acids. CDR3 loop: CASSQGANQPQHF. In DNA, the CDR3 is TGCGCCAGCAGCCAAGGAGCCAATCAGCCCCAGCATTTT.

The DNA of the CDR3 is TGTGCCAGTAGTATAAACCCGACAGGTTGGAATCAGCCCCAGCATTTT. This gives the protein CASSINPTGWNQPQHF. The rearrangement links TRBV19 to TRBJ1-5; a possible D gene is TRBD1 (6 bases). The germline V gene has CDR1 LNHDA and CDR2 SQIVND (reference sequence). Deletions cut 2 bases from V and 4 bases from J, with 15 bases between. The CDR3 extends over 16 amino acids.

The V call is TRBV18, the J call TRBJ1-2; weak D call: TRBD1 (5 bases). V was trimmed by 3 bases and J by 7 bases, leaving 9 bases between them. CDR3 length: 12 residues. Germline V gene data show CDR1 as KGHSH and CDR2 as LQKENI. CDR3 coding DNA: TGTGCCAGCTCACCGGGGGGGGTTGGCTACACCTTC. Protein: CASSPGGVGYTF.

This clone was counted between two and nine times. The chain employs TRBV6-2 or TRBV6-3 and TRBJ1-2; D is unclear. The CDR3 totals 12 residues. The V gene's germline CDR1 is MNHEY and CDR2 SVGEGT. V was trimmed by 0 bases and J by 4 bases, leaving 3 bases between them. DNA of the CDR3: TGTGCCAGCAGTTACTCAGCCTATGGCTACACCTTC. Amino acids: CASSYSAYGYTF.

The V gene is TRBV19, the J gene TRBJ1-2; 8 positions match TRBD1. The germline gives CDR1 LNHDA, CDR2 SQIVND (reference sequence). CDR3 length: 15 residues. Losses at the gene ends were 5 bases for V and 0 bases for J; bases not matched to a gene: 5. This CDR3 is CASSSRDRSNYGYTF. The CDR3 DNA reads TGTGCCAGTAGTTCTCGGGACAGGTCTAACTATGGCTACACCTTC.

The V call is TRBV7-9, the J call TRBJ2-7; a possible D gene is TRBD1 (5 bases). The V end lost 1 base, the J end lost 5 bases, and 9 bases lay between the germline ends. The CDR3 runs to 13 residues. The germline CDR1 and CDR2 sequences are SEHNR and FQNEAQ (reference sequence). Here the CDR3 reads CASSLGQGHEQYF. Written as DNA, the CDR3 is TGTGCCAGCAGCTTAGGCCAGGGCCACGAGCAGTACTTC.

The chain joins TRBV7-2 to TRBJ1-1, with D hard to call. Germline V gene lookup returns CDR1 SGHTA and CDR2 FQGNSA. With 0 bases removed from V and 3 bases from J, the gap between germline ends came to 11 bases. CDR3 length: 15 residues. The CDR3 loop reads CASSLAAGSDTEAFF. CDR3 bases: TGTGCCAGCAGCTTAGCGGCGGGGAGCGACACTGAAGCTTTCTTT.

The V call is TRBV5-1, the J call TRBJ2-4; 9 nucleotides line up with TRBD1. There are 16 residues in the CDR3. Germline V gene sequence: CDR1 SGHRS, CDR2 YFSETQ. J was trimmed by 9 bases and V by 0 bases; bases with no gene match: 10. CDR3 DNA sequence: TGCGCCAGCAGCTTGGGGATACAGGGGGCTGATAGCATTCAGTACTTC. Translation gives CASSLGIQGADSIQYF.

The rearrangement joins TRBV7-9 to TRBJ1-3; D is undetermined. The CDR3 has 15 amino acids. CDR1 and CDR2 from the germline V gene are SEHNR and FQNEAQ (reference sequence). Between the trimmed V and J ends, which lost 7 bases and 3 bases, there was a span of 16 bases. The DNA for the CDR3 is TGTGCCAGCACCAAAGCAGGTCTAGGTGGAAACACCATATATTTT. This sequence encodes CASTKAGLGGNTIYF.

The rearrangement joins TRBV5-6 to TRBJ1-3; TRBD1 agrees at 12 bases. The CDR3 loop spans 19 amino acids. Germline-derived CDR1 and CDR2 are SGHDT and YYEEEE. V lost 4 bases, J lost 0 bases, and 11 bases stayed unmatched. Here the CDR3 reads CASSPGTGGSTSSGNTIYF. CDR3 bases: TGTGCCAGCAGCCCCGGGACAGGGGGCTCAACAAGCTCTGGAAACACCATATATTTT.

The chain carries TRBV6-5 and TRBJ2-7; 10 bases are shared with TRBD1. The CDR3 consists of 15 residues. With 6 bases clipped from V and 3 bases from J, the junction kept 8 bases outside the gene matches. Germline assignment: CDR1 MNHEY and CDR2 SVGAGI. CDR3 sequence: CASSLGTGVGYEQYF. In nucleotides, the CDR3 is TGTGCCAGCAGCTTAGGGACAGGGGTTGGCTACGAGCAGTACTTC.